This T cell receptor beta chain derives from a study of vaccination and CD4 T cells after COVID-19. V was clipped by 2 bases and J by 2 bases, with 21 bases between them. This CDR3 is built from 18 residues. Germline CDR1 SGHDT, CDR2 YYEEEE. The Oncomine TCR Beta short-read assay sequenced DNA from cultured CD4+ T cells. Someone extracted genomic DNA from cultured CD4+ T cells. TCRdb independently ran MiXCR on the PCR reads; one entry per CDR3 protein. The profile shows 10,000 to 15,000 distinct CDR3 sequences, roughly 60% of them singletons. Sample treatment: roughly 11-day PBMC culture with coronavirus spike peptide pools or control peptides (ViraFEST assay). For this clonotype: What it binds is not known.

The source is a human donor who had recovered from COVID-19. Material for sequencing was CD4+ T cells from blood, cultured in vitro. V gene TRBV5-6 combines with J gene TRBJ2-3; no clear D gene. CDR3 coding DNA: TGTGCCAGCAGCTTATCTAAAGTGGGTAGGATTTCCACAGATACGCAGTATTTT. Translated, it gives CASSLSKVGRISTDTQYF.